What follows is one TCR beta chain and its context. This clonotype occurred many times. This receptor's antigen is unknown. The sample holds no much larger clone one base away, and base qualities are not on file. TCR beta CDR3 regions were amplified from RNA transcripts. For the first round of RT-PCR on the TCR CDR3, the HTBI primer set was used together with the Qiagen OneStep RT-PCR kit. Libraries were constructed in a second round of multiplex PCR, after which size selection and purification were performed. Libraries were sequenced paired-end with 100 bp reads on an Illumina HiSeq2000. In the paper's pipeline: SOAPnuke was used to process the raw data, throwing out any read that contained adapters or uncalled bases, had a mean Phred below 15, or lacked an exact constant-primer or identifier match. COPE v1.2.5 was used to merge high-quality paired reads, and clonotypes were defined as unique nucleotide sequences. MiTCR v1.1 was used to align the clonotypes against IMGT TRBV, TRBD and TRBJ reference segments. Only V-J combinations with frequency above 0.0001, covering about 99% of repertoires, were analysed. The TCS score was defined as the ratio of F50 (clonal expansion) to E x V (chaos), calculated using BLOSUM62-based TCRdist between CDR3 peptides within each V-J. Welch's t-statistics and random forest reduced 500 to 550 V-J features to some 14, which were used in a naive Bayes classifier (R e1071). TCRdb cleaned the public reads at Q25 with fastp, built clones with MiXCR and kept in-frame beta chains. Every distinct CDR3 protein forms one entry, paired with its most common genes and DNA. The V and J calls come from TCRdb's annotation, not from the publication. The sample table records fewer than 450,000 distinct CDR3 sequences; 15% to 20% of these occur just once. The ten largest account for around a third of the sample.

This specimen belongs to a study of T cells in Graves' hyperthyroidism and ophthalmopathy (dated by TCRdb to about 2019). As for the study more broadly: Peripheral blood was collected at initial diagnosis, before any treatment. To identify distinguishing TCR V-J signatures, a discovery cohort of some 99 patients was used, comprising some 43 with Graves' ophthalmopathy and 57 with stable Graves' hyperthyroidism. Prospective prediction of ophthalmopathy was tested in an independent validation cohort consisting of roughly 19 hyperthyroidism patients and approximately 16 patients who later progressed to ophthalmopathy. The 100 discovery patients were randomly split 7:3 into training and test sets. Thyroid tissue and blood T-cell repertoires from six Graves' hyperthyroidism patients were also compared in the study. Once sampling was done, hyperthyroidism patients were given methimazole at a starting dose of 30 mg daily, whereas ophthalmopathy patients were given high-dose intravenous methylprednisolone. The paper describes TCR Vbeta CDR3 sequencing of fewer than 150 peripheral blood samples, made up of about 41 ophthalmopathy patients, roughly 72 hyperthyroidism patients and 17 progressor patients.

Hyperthyroidism patients were aged 18 to 65 years and newly diagnosed, with disease duration of less than 2 months. Any patient with an uncontrolled infection, another autoimmune disease, pregnancy or lactation was excluded. Diagnoses were based on clinical symptoms, serum thyroxine and TRAb, thyroid ultrasound and orbital computed tomography. For progressor patients, blood was drawn at the first diagnosis of hyperthyroidism, before any ophthalmopathy symptoms had appeared. PBMCs were isolated from roughly 10 ml of fresh peripheral blood by Ficoll-Paque density gradient centrifugation. Progressor patients were first diagnosed with Graves' hyperthyroidism and then developed ophthalmopathy during follow-up. Total RNA was extracted with Trizol reagent, and quality was checked on an Agilent 2100 Bioanalyzer. Including cysteine and phenylalanine, the CDR3 has 15 amino acids. This entry keeps only the CDR3 DNA: 45 bases, framed from base 1. Trimming accounts for 6 bases at V and 3 bases at J, while the number of junction bases matched to no gene is 6. The CDR1 and CDR2 encoded by the germline V gene are MNHNS and SASEGT.

General study outcomes and caveats: A 13 V-J signature model separated ophthalmopathy from stable hyperthyroidism, with around 90% sensitivity and 81.08% specificity in cross-validation and 80%/75% in testing. No statistical method was used to set the sample size in advance, and investigators knew the group allocation. In validation, the model predicted progression to ophthalmopathy a median of about 6 months before onset, with roughly 70% sensitivity and roughly 77% specificity. Blood samples also contained most of the expanded thyroid clonotypes (frequency above 0.001), which suggests that blood repertoires may reflect thyroid immune responses.

The sequence was obtained from a woman aged 25 to 45 with Graves' hyperthyroidism that later progressed to Graves' ophthalmopathy. Specimen: blood. The rearrangement combines TRBV6-1 with TRBJ2-1; 9 central nucleotides agree with TRBD2. At the DNA level, the sequence is TGTGCCAGCAGGGCCGGGACTAGCTACTACAATGAGCAGTTCTTC. It encodes CASRAGTSYYNEQFF.